This T cell receptor (beta chain) was documented in a study of metastatic and nonmetastatic thyroid tumors. Study context: Repertoires of blood and of tissue (tumor or nodule) from malignant and benign thyroid patients were compared.

Using MiXCR, TCRdb re-called clones from the PCR reads. The sample consists of roughly 3,900 clones, less than 45% of them appearing once. CDR3 length: 13 amino acids. With 3 bases removed from V and 1 base from J, the gap between germline ends came to 4 bases. CDR1 is SGDLS, CDR2 YYNGEE, per germline. Thyroid surgery had not been preceded by any treatment in any patient. A note on this clone: Its antigen is not known.

Regarding the study as a whole: It was reportedly found that TCR beta diversity was significantly higher in malignant thyroid tumors than in benign nodules, a difference seen in both blood and tumor samples.

The chain employs TRBV9 and TRBJ2-2; D is unclear. The TCR sequence derives from a female donor with papillary thyroid cancer or a benign thyroid nodule (not recorded which). Some clones in this sample may be carry-over from other donors' samples. Specimen: tumor tissue. Written as DNA, the CDR3 is TGTGCCAGCAGCGGCAAGAACACCGGGGAGCTGTTTTTT. It specifies CASSGKNTGELFF. The full variable domain, rest sourced from reference TRBV9 and TRBJ2-2, is DSGVTQTPKHLITATGQRVTLRCSPRSGDLSVYWYQQSLDQGLQFLIQYYNGEERAKGNILERFSAQQFPDLHSELNLSSLELGDSALYFCASSGKNTGELFFGEGSRLTVL.